The source of this T cell receptor (beta chain) is a study of T cells in Graves' hyperthyroidism and ophthalmopathy. RNA transcripts provided the source from which TCR beta CDR3 regions were amplified. A first-round RT-PCR of the TCR CDR3 used the HTBI primer set. TCRdb independently ran MiXCR on the multiplex PCR reads; one entry per CDR3 protein. Found here are 640,000 or so distinct CDR3 sequences, about 14% of them singletons; the top ten hold roughly 7%. This clonotype was picked up many times. The receptor comes from a woman in her late teens or twenties with Graves' ophthalmopathy. Sequencing was done on a sample of blood.

The CDR3 nucleotides read TGTGCCACAGCAGGTCGAGGGAACACTGAAGCTTTCTTT. Translation gives CATAGRGNTEAFF. This chain uses TRBV28 with TRBJ1-1, with D hard to call. CDR1 MDHEN and CDR2 SYDVKM come from the germline V gene. The CDR3 length is 13 residues. V lost 10 bases and J 1 base, leaving 13 bases between the germline ends.